This note documents a single T cell receptor (beta chain) sequence. This entry is derived from a study of blood T cell repertoires in COVID-19. Study in general: The cDNA or gDNA used as material had been derived from T cells, B-cell-depleted T cells, or PBMCs.

Only in-frame clones appear in the TCRdb table, and some are missing; sequencing was by immunoSEQ multiplex PCR. The sample has about 220,000 clones, around 80% seen once. Trimming at V came to 4 bases and at J to 5 bases, leaving 7 bases not matched to a gene. The V gene's germline CDR1 is LGHDT and CDR2 YNNKEL (reference sequence). The CDR3 is 15 residues long. This chain links TRBV3-1 (or the pseudogene TRBV3-2) with TRBJ2-1; TRBD1 aligns across 8 bases. The sequenced sample was peripheral blood. The sequence came from a man aged 25-40 years with active or convalescent COVID-19. The chain's CDR3 is CASSPLTGAHNEQFF. CDR3 nucleotide sequence: TGTGCCAGCAGCCCGCTGACAGGGGCCCACAATGAGCAGTTCTTC.